The clone carrying this TCR beta chain was recorded a few times. Its target is unknown. These data originate in a study of cytomegalovirus exposure and HLA in healthy donors. Study observations and caveats: Rare TCR sequences predominated, though certain public TCRs were found in many donors. More than 150 TCR beta chains were listed as cytomegalovirus-associated.

Profiling relied on immunoSEQ multiplex PCR, and the TCRdb table lists in-frame clones only, not all of them. The sample contains about 190,000 clones, approximately 88% of which appear only once. With 6 bases removed from V and 4 bases from J, the gap between germline ends came to 21 bases. Germline assignment: CDR1 MDHEN and CDR2 SYDVKM. The CDR3 has 16 residues. Input material: PBMCs. The TCR was taken from a man aged 18 to 30 in good health and CMV-seropositive. The J gene is TRBJ2-5, the V gene TRBV28; the D gene is possibly TRBD2 (5 bases). CDR3 protein: CASSPGSGRDLETQYF. CDR3 nucleotide sequence: TGTGCCAGCAGCCCGGGAAGTGGACGTGATTTAGAGACCCAGTACTTC.